This T cell receptor beta chain originates from a study of cytomegalovirus exposure and HLA in healthy donors. Overall study results and limits: A few chains tied to CMV proved CMV antigen-specific in vitro. The majority of TCR sequences were rare, yet some public TCRs appeared in many donors. The study listed under 200 cytomegalovirus-associated TCR beta chains.

With respect to this clone: Its antigen is still unknown.

Trimming took off 4 bases at V and 9 bases at J, with 17 bases between the two ends. CDR3 length: 14 residues. CDR1 SGHRS and CDR2 YFSETQ come from the germline V gene. The validation cohort, a group of 120 subjects, included the donors and was separate from the roughly 720-subject first cohort. Using immunoSEQ multiplex PCR, the repertoire was profiled, and TCRdb retains in-frame clones only, with some absent. Of 120,000 or so clones detected, about 90% appear once; the ten largest clones hold about 1.9%. J is TRBJ2-1 and V is TRBV5-1, with D possibly TRBD2 on 6 matching bases. The clonotype comes from a woman in her late teens or twenties in good health and CMV-seronegative. The sequencing input was PBMCs. In DNA form, the CDR3 reads TGCGCCAGCAGCCCGTCGGGGGAATTTGGTGAGCAGTTCTTC. Its protein is CASSPSGEFGEQFF.